These 30 T cell receptor beta chains share one sample of origin, sequenced in a study of OX40 agonist ivuxolimab in advanced cancers. The data were produced by immunoSEQ multiplex PCR, yet TCRdb's version contains in-frame clones alone and is incomplete. Of more than 85,000 clones detected, around nine tenths appear once; the ten largest clones hold roughly 0.33%. The sample in question was CD4+ or CD8+ T cells sorted from blood, obtained in a trial of the OX40 agonist ivuxolimab. The receptors shown here come from an adult with an advanced solid tumor such as melanoma, head and neck, liver or kidney cancer.

The genes are TRBV15 and TRBJ2-1; TRBD1 aligns across 12 bases. The CDR3 is made up of 15 amino acids. Germline V gives CDR1 LNHNV, CDR2 YYDKDF (reference sequence). V shed 3 bases and J 9 bases; nucleotides not matched to a gene: 6. CDR3 amino acids: CATSSMGQGAGEQFF. The CDR3 DNA reads TGTGCCACCAGCAGCATGGGACAGGGGGCCGGTGAGCAGTTCTTC.

The rearrangement links TRBV7-2 to TRBJ1-3, with D possibly matching TRBD1 (6 bases). The CDR3 extends over 14 amino acids. Trimming removed 5 bases at V and 5 bases at J, with 13 bases between. Germline CDR1 and CDR2: SGHTA and FQGNSA. CDR3 sequence reads: CASSAPGQRNTIYF. DNA for the CDR3: TGTGCCAGCAGCGCTCCGGGACAAAGAAACACCATATATTTT.

The V call is TRBV11-1, the J call TRBJ2-7, with 9 nucleotides matching TRBD1. Germline lookup yields CDR1 SGHAT and CDR2 FQDESV (reference sequence). J gave up 4 bases and V 4 bases, and 20 bases lay outside the gene matches. This CDR3 spans 19 amino acids. The CDR3, as DNA: TGTGCCAGCAGCTCCCCCCGAGGGACAGGGAGGACGTCTGGATACGAGCAGTACTTC. Its protein product is CASSSPRGTGRTSGYEQYF.

This clone was observed a single time. V and J are TRBV7-9 and TRBJ2-3; TRBD2 matches 12 bases. The CDR3 contains 19 residues. Germline CDR1 SEHNR, CDR2 FQNEAQ (reference sequence). Losses at the gene ends were 1 base for V and 0 bases for J; bases not matched to a gene: 8. For the CDR3, the DNA is TGTGCCAGCAGCTTAGGACTAGCGGGAGTGTTACATAGCACAGATACGCAGTATTTT. It yields the protein CASSLGLAGVLHSTDTQYF.

The chain has TRBV11-2 and TRBJ1-5; D unclear. The CDR3 length is 14 residues. Trimming took off 2 bases at V and 2 bases at J, with 7 bases between the two ends. Germline V gives CDR1 SGHAT, CDR2 FQNNGV. CDR3 in DNA: TGTGCCAGCAGCTTAACGAGGGGCAATCAGCCCCAGCATTTT. Encoded protein: CASSLTRGNQPQHF.

The CDR3 DNA reads TGCGCCAGCAGGGACACTCGTAGCACAGATACGCAGTATTTT. This codes for CASRDTRSTDTQYF. This chain connects TRBV5-1 to TRBJ2-3, with a weak D call TRBD1 (5 bases). CDR1 and CDR2 from the germline V gene are SGHRS and YFSETQ. This CDR3 is built from 14 residues. The V and J ends lost 5 bases and 0 bases respectively, with 10 bases between them.

V gene TRBV7-2 combines with J gene TRBJ2-7; 11 bases map to TRBD2. Trimming removed 2 bases from V and 3 bases from J; junction bases left unmatched: 3. This CDR3 is 15 amino acids long. CDR1 SGHTA and CDR2 FQGNSA come from the germline V gene. The CDR3 sequence is CASSLRLAGHYEQYF. CDR3 DNA sequence: TGTGCCAGCAGCTTAAGACTAGCGGGGCACTACGAGCAGTACTTC.

The chain carries TRBV25-1 and TRBJ1-1; D is uncertain. Germline lookup yields CDR1 MGHDK and CDR2 SYGVNS. V was cut by 6 bases and J by 5 bases, with 13 bases left in between. This CDR3 has 13 amino acids. The chain's CDR3 is CASSPGPGTEAFF. For the CDR3, the DNA is TGTGCCAGCAGCCCGGGCCCCGGAACTGAAGCTTTCTTT. Supplemented by reference TRBV25-1 and TRBJ1-1, the full variable domain reads EADIYQTPRYLVIGTGKKITLECSQTMGHDKMYWYQQDPGMELHLIHYSYGVNSTEKGDLSSESTVSRIRTEHFPLTLESARPSHTSQYLCASSPGPGTEAFFGQGTRLTVV.

This chain connects TRBV11-2 to TRBJ2-1, with D possibly matching TRBD2 (6 bases). The germline gives CDR1 SGHAT, CDR2 FQNNGV. CDR3 length equals 13 residues. Trimming took 3 bases from V and 8 from J, leaving 11 bases between them. The CDR3 DNA reads TGTGCCAGCAGCTTTAGGACTACCGATGAGCAGTTCTTC. The encoded protein is CASSFRTTDEQFF.

The V and J genes are TRBV7-8 and TRBJ1-1; 8 nucleotides agree with TRBD1. Germline CDR1 and CDR2: SGHVS and FQNEAQ. CDR3 length equals 12 residues. J was trimmed by 7 bases and V by 3 bases; bases with no gene match: 1. CDR3 amino acids: CASSFGQGEAFF. The CDR3 nucleotides are TGTGCCAGCAGCTTTGGACAGGGTGAAGCTTTCTTT.

The chain combines TRBV11-3 with TRBJ2-5, with D unclear. This CDR3 is built from 11 residues. Trimming pared 1 base from V and 5 bases from J, leaving 2 bases between. CDR1 is SGHNT and CDR2 is YENEEA in the germline V gene. The CDR3 loop reads CASSLVETQYF. As DNA, the CDR3 is TGTGCCAGCAGCTTAGTGGAGACCCAGTACTTC. The variable domain in full, completed from reference TRBV11-3 and TRBJ2-5, reads EAGVVQSPRYKIIEKKQPVAFWCNPISGHNTLYWYLQNLGQGPELLIRYENEEAVDDSQLPKDRFSAERLKGVDSTLKIQPAELGDSAVYLCASSLVETQYFGPGTRLLVL.

This clone showed up just once. V and J are TRBV4-2 and TRBJ1-2, with D hard to call. Germline values: CDR1 LGHNA, CDR2 YNFKEQ. The CDR3 length is 15 residues. V was cut by 3 bases and J by 2 bases, with 13 bases left in between. CDR3 in amino acids: CASSHRSRTNYGYTF. The CDR3 DNA reads as TGTGCCAGCAGCCATCGCTCTCGAACAAACTATGGCTACACCTTC.

For this clone: An end of the junction differs from the germline gene, which may be a read error. The chain employs TRBV28 and TRBJ2-7; 13 nucleotides align to TRBD2. CDR3 size: 16 residues. Germline V lookup: CDR1 MDHEN, CDR2 SYDVKM. The DNA for the CDR3 is TGTGCCAGCAGTTCTGGGACTAGCGGGACCACCTACGGGCAGTACTTC. Amino acid sequence: CASSSGTSGTTYGQYF.

The rearrangement uses TRBV11-2 and TRBJ2-1, with D tentatively TRBD2 (6 bases). V lost 0 bases, J lost 5 bases, and 8 bases lay in between. Germline V gives CDR1 SGHAT, CDR2 FQNNGV. The CDR3 is made up of 14 amino acids. DNA for the CDR3: TGTGCCAGCAGCTTAGAACTAGCCGACAATGAGCAGTTCTTC. This codes for CASSLELADNEQFF.

V gene TRBV19 combines with J gene TRBJ2-6; no clear D. Germline-derived CDR1 and CDR2 are LNHDA and SQIVND (reference sequence). The CDR3 runs to 16 residues. V lost 3 bases to trimming and J lost 5 bases, with 14 bases between them. The DNA for the CDR3 is TGTGCCAGTAGTATCGCAGGCCGGGCGTGGGCCAACGTCCTGACTTTC. Translated, it gives CASSIAGRAWANVLTF.

This chain connects TRBV7-6 to TRBJ1-1, with D hard to call. The V gene lost 1 base and the J gene lost 0 bases, with 9 bases spanning the gap. Germline V gives CDR1 SGHVS, CDR2 FNYEAQ. The length of the CDR3 is 15 residues. This CDR3 reads CASSLEPGMNTEAFF. CDR3 DNA sequence: TGTGCCAGCAGCTTAGAGCCGGGTATGAACACTGAAGCTTTCTTT.

This chain links TRBV28 with TRBJ2-2; D ambiguous. Looked up from germline, CDR1 is MDHEN and CDR2 is SYDVKM. The V and J ends lost 2 bases and 9 bases respectively, with 10 bases between them. The CDR3 consists of 13 residues. In DNA form, the CDR3 reads TGTGCCAGCAGTTTAGCGGCTCTTAGGGAGCTGTTTTTT. Translation: CASSLAALRELFF.

The chain recombines TRBV28 with TRBJ1-2; no reliable D call. The CDR3 sequence is 12 residues long. CDR1 is MDHEN, CDR2 SYDVKM, per germline. V was shortened by 2 bases and J by 4 bases, with 5 bases between the two germline ends. CDR3 region: CASSLQAYGYTF. CDR3 in DNA: TGTGCCAGCAGTTTACAGGCCTATGGCTACACCTTC.

This chain connects TRBV5-1 to TRBJ2-5; 7 nucleotides agree with TRBD2. The V gene end was trimmed by 6 bases and the J gene end by 1 base; junction bases not matched to a gene: 6. Germline values: CDR1 SGHRS, CDR2 YFSETQ. The CDR3 extends over 14 amino acids. The CDR3 bases are TGCGCCAGCACCTCTGGGGGGGTCCAAGAGACCCAGTACTTC. Translation gives CASTSGGVQETQYF.

The gene calls are TRBV30 and TRBJ2-1; tentative D call: TRBD2 (5 bases). Trimming stripped 0 bases from V and 4 bases from J, with 10 bases between. Germline V gene lookup returns CDR1 GTSNPN and CDR2 SVGIG (reference sequence). The CDR3 sequence is 14 residues long. The CDR3 spells CAWSVFLAYNEQFF. As DNA, the CDR3 is TGTGCCTGGAGTGTATTCCTAGCTTACAATGAGCAGTTCTTC.

The gene calls are TRBV7-9 and TRBJ1-4; TRBD1 might be the D (6 bases). CDR1 and CDR2 from the germline V gene are SEHNR and FQNEAQ (reference sequence). Trimming cost V 6 bases and J 8 bases, with 16 bases left between them. This CDR3 region has 14 residues. CDR3 sequence reads: CASSPTGTYEKLFF. In DNA, the CDR3 is TGTGCCAGCAGTCCCACAGGGACCTACGAAAAACTGTTTTTT.

This clone was observed once. J is TRBJ1-5 and V is TRBV30; tentatively, D is TRBD1 (6 bases). The germline V gene encodes CDR1 GTSNPN and CDR2 SVGIG (reference sequence). CDR3 length: 16 amino acids. V was shortened by 0 bases and J by 3 bases, with 15 bases between the two germline ends. CDR3 region: CAWSVTTGHFNQPQHF. CDR3 sequence (DNA): TGTGCCTGGAGTGTAACCACGGGACACTTCAATCAGCCCCAGCATTTT.

This chain connects TRBV5-6 to TRBJ2-7, with 8 bases identical to TRBD2. J gave up 1 base and V 1 base, and 7 bases lay outside the gene matches. The CDR3 is made up of 16 amino acids. In germline, CDR1 is SGHDT, CDR2 YYEEEE. CDR3 sequence: CASSLWASGLSYEQYF. In DNA, the CDR3 is TGTGCCAGCAGCTTGTGGGCTAGCGGGTTATCCTACGAGCAGTACTTC.

This clone appeared once. The chain has TRBV28 and TRBJ2-3; the match to TRBD2 covers 10 bases. Germline V gene sequence: CDR1 MDHEN, CDR2 SYDVKM. The CDR3 covers 14 residues. V was pared by 6 bases and J by 4 bases, with 4 bases of the junction left unmatched. CDR3 amino acids: CASRAGGSADTQYF. CDR3 DNA: TGTGCCAGCAGAGCGGGAGGGAGCGCAGATACGCAGTATTTT.

This chain connects TRBV2 to TRBJ2-7, with D perhaps given as TRBD1 or TRBD2 (5 bases each). The CDR3 is 13 amino acids. The ends were cut back, 1 base at V and 11 bases at J, with 15 bases in the middle. Germline CDR1 is SNHLY and CDR2 is FYNNEI. The CDR3 sequence is CASSEGAAGAEYF. CDR3 DNA sequence: TGTGCCAGCAGTGAAGGGGCAGCCGGGGCGGAGTACTTC.

The V gene is TRBV7-2, the J gene TRBJ2-3; weak D call: TRBD2 (6 bases). CDR1 and CDR2 from the germline V gene are SGHTA and FQGNSA. The CDR3 extends over 16 amino acids. The V end lost 3 bases, the J end lost 3 bases, and 16 bases lay between the germline ends. CDR3 loop: CASSFAGSGETDTQYF. The CDR3 DNA reads as TGTGCCAGCAGCTTCGCCGGTAGCGGAGAGACAGATACGCAGTATTTT.

This clone has just a few counts. The chain has TRBV7-3 and TRBJ2-1; TRBD2 might be the D (6 bases). Germline lookup yields CDR1 SGHTA and CDR2 FQGTGA. The germline V and J ends were trimmed by 2 bases and 10 bases, with 24 bases remaining between them. The CDR3 totals 17 residues. The CDR3 loop is CASSLGVLANTKSEQFF. CDR3 in DNA: TGTGCCAGCAGCTTAGGAGTGCTAGCGAATACGAAGTCGGAGCAGTTCTTC.

This sequence joins TRBV10-3 and TRBJ2-3; D is unresolved. This CDR3 region has 16 residues. Trimming removed 5 bases from V and 1 base from J, with 16 bases in between. Germline-derived CDR1 and CDR2 are ENHRY and SYGVKD. Here the CDR3 reads CAISPPGTTGTDTQYF. In DNA form, the CDR3 reads TGTGCCATCAGTCCTCCTGGTACCACAGGCACAGATACGCAGTATTTT.

This chain joins TRBV4-3 and TRBJ2-1; 7 nucleotides line up with TRBD2. V gave up 0 bases and J gave up 3 bases; unmatched junction bases: 11. The CDR3 contains 18 residues. The germline V gene has CDR1 LGHNA and CDR2 YSLEER. The CDR3 bases are TGCGCCAGCAGCCAAGATAAAGCGTACGGGACTAACTACAATGAGCAGTTCTTC. Translation gives CASSQDKAYGTNYNEQFF.

The gene calls are TRBV4-3 and TRBJ2-5, with D maybe TRBD2 (6 bases). CDR1 is LGHNA, CDR2 YSLEER, per germline. Trimming took off 0 bases at V and 5 bases at J, with 19 bases between the two ends. CDR3 length: 17 amino acids. Here the CDR3 reads CASSQDHSQGGGETQYF. The CDR3 region has the DNA TGCGCCAGCAGCCAAGATCACAGCCAGGGAGGCGGCGAGACCCAGTACTTC.